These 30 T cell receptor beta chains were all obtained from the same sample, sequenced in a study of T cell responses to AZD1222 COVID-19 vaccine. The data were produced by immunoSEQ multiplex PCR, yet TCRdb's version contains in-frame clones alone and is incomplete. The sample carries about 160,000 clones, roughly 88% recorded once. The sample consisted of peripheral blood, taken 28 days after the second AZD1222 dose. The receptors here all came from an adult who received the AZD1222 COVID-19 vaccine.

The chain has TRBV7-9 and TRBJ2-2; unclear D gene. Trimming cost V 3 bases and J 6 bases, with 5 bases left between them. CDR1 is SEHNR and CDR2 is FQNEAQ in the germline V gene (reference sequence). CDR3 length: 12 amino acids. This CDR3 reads CASSFQSGELFF. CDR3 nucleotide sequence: TGTGCCAGCAGCTTTCAGTCCGGGGAGCTGTTTTTT.

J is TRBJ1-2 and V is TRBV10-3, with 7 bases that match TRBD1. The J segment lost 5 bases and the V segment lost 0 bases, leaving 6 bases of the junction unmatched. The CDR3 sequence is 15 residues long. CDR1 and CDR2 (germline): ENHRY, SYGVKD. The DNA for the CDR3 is TGTGCCATCAGTGAGTCCGGGACAGCTACATATGGCTACACCTTC. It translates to CAISESGTATYGYTF.

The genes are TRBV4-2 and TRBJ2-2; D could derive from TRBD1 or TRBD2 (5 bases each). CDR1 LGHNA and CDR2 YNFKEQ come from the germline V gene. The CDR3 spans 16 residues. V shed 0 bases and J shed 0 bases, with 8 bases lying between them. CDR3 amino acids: CASSQEGPPNTGELFF. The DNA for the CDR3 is TGTGCCAGCAGCCAAGAGGGACCCCCGAACACCGGGGAGCTGTTTTTT.

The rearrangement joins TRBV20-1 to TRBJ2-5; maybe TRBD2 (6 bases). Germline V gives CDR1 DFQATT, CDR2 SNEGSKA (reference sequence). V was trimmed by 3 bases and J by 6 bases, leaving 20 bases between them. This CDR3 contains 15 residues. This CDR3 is CSASGRSGDFQTQYF. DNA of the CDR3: TGCAGTGCTAGTGGTAGATCGGGGGACTTTCAGACCCAGTACTTC.

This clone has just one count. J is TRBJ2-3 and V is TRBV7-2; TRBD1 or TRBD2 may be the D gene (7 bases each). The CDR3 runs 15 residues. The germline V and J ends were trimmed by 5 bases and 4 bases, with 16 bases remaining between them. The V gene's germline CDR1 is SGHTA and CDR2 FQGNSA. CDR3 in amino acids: CASSPGGGHADTQYF. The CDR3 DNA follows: TGTGCCAGCAGCCCAGGGGGGGGACACGCAGATACGCAGTATTTT.

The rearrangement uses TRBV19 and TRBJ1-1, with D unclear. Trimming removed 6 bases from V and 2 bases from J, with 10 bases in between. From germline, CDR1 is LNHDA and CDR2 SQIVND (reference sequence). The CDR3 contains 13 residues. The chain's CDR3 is CASSPVINTEAFF. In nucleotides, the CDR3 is TGTGCCAGTAGCCCCGTCATAAACACTGAAGCTTTCTTT.

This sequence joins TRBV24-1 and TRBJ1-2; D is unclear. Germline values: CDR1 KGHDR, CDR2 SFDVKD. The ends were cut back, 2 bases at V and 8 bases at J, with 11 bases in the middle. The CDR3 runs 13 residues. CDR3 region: CATSDSRSGGYTF. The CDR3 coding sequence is TGTGCCACCAGTGATTCTAGGTCCGGGGGCTACACCTTC.

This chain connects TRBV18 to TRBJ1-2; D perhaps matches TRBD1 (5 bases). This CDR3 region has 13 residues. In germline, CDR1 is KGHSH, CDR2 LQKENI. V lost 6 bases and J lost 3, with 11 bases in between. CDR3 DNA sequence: TGTGCCAGCTCCGGCAAGACAGACTATGGCTACACCTTC. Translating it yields CASSGKTDYGYTF.

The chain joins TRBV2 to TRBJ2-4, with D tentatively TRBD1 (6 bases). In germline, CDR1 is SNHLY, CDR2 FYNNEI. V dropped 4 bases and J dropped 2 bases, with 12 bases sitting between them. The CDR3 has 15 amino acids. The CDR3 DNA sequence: TGTGCCAGCAGTGGGCAGGGGCTCACCAAAAACATTCAGTACTTC. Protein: CASSGQGLTKNIQYF. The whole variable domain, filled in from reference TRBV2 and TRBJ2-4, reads EPEVTQTPSHQVTQMGQEVILRCVPISNHLYFYWYRQILGQKVEFLVSFYNNEISEKSEIFDDQFSVERPDGSNFTLKIRSTKLEDSAMYFCASSGQGLTKNIQYFGAGTRLSVL.

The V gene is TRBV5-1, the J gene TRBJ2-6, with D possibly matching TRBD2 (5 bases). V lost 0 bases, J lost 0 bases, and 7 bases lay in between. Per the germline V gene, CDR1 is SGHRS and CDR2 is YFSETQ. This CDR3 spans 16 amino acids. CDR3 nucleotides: TGCGCCAGCAGCTTGGGGACTGCCTCTGGGGCCAACGTCCTGACTTTC. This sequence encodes CASSLGTASGANVLTF.

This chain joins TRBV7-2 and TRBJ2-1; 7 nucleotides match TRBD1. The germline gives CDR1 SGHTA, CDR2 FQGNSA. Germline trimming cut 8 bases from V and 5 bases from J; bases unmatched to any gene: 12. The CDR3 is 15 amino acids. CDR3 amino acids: CASAKGAALNNEQFF. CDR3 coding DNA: TGTGCCAGCGCCAAGGGGGCGGCCCTCAACAATGAGCAGTTCTTC.

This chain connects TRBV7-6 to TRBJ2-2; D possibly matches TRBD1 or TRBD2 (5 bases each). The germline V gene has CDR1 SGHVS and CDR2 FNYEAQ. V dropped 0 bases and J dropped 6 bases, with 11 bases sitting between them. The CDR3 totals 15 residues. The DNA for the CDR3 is TGTGCCAGCAGCTTAGCGGGGGTTGCAGCCGGGGAGCTGTTTTTT. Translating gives CASSLAGVAAGELFF. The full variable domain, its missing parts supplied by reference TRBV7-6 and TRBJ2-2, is GAGVSQSPRYKVTKRGQDVALRCDPISGHVSLYWYRQALGQGPEFLTYFNYEAQQDKSGLPNDRFSAERPEGSISTLTIQRTEQRDSAMYRCASSLAGVAAGELFFGEGSRLTVL.

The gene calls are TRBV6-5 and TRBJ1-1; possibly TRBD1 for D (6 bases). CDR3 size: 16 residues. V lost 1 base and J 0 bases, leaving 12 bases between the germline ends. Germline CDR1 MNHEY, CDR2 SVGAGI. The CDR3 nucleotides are TGTGCCAGCAGTTACTATCCCGGGACAATGAACACTGAAGCTTTCTTT. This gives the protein CASSYYPGTMNTEAFF.

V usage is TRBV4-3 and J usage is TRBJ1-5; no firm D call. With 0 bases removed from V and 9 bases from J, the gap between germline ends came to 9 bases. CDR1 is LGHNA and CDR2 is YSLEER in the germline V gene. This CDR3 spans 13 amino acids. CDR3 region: CASSQEERGPQHF. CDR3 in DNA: TGCGCCAGCAGCCAAGAGGAGCGGGGGCCCCAGCATTTT.

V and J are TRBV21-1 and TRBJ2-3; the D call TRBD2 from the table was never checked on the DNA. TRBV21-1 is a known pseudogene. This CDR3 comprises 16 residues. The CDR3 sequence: CASSKGTSGDTDTQYF. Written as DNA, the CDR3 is TGTGCCAGCAGCAAAGGGACTAGCGGAGACACAGATACGCAGTATTTT.

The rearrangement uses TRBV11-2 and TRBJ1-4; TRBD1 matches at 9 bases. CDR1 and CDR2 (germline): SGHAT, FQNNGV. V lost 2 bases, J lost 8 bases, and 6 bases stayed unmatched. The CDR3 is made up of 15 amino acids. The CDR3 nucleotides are TGTGCCAGCAGCTTATTTACAGGGGGCGGGGAAAAACTGTTTTTT. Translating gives CASSLFTGGGEKLFF.

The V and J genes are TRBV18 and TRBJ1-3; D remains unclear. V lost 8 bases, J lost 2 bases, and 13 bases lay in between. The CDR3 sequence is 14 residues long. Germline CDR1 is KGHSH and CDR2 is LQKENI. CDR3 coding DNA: TGTGCCAGCACAACCGCTGCGACTGGAAACACCATATATTTT. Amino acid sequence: CASTTAATGNTIYF. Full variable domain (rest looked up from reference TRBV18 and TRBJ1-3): NAGVMQNPRHLVRRRGQEARLRCSPMKGHSHVYWYRQLPEEGLKFMVYLQKENIIDESGMPKERFSAEFPKEGPSILRIQQVVRGDSAAYFCASTTAATGNTIYFGEGSWLTVV.

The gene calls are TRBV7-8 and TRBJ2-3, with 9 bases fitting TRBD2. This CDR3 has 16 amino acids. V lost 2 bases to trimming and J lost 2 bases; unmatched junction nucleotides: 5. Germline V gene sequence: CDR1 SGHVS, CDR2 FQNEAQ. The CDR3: CASSLMLAGITDTQYF. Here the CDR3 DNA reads TGTGCCAGCAGCTTAATGCTAGCGGGGATCACAGATACGCAGTATTTT.

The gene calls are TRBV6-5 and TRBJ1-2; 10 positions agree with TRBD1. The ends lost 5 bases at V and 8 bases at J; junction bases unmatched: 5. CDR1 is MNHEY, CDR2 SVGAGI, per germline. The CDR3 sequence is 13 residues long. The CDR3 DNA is TGTGCCAGCAGTCGACAGGGGGCAGGAGGCTACACCTTC. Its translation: CASSRQGAGGYTF.

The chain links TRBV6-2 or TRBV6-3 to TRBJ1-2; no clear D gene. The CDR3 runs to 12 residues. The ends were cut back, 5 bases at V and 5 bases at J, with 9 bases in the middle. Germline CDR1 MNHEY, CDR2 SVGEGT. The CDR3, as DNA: TGTGCCAGCAGTGACGGGATTTATGGCTACACCTTC. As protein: CASSDGIYGYTF.

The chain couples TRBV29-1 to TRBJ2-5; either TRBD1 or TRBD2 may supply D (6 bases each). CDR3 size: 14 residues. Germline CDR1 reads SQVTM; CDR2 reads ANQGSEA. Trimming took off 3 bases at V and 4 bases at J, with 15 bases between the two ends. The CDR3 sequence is CSVDEDGGGETQYF. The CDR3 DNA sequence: TGCAGCGTTGATGAGGACGGGGGCGGAGAGACCCAGTACTTC.

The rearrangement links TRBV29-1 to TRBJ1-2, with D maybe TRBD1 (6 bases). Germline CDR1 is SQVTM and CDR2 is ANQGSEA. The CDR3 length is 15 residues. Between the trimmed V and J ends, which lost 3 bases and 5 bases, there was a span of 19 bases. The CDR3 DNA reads TGCAGCGTTGATCCTCCACAGGGACGGGGGTATGGCTACACCTTC. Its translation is CSVDPPQGRGYGYTF.

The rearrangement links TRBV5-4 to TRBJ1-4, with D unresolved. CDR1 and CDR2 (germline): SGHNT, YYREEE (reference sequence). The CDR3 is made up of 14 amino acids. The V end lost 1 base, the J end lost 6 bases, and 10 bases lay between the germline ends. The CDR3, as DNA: TGTGCCAGCAGCTTGCCGGGCGGCGATGAAAAACTGTTTTTT. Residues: CASSLPGGDEKLFF.

CDR3: CASSGFGRQNTEAFF. CDR3 coding DNA: TGTGCCAGCAGTGGGTTTGGCAGGCAGAACACTGAAGCTTTCTTT. The V and J genes are TRBV2 and TRBJ1-1; no clear D. CDR1 is SNHLY and CDR2 is FYNNEI in the germline V gene. V lost 4 bases to trimming and J lost 1 base, with 13 bases between them. CDR3 length equals 15 residues.

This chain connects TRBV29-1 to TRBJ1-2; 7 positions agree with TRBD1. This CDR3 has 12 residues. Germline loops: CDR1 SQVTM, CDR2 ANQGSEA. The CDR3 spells CSGQEPNYGYTF. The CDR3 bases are TGCAGTGGACAGGAGCCTAACTATGGCTACACCTTC.

CDR3 residues: CASSLAGEGAGPQHF. The CDR3 DNA sequence: TGTGCCAGCAGCTTAGCCGGGGAGGGGGCGGGCCCCCAGCATTTT. V usage is TRBV11-2 and J usage is TRBJ1-5, with 7 bases identical to TRBD1. The CDR3 spans 15 residues. Germline assignment: CDR1 SGHAT and CDR2 FQNNGV. V dropped 1 base and J dropped 10; count of bases not matched to a gene: 10.

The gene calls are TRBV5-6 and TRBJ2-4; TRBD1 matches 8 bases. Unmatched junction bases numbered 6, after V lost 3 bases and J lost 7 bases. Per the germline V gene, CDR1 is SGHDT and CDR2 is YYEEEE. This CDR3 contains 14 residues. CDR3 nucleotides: TGTGCCAGCAGCTCGACAGGGGTTCGTAACATTCAGTACTTC. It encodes CASSSTGVRNIQYF.

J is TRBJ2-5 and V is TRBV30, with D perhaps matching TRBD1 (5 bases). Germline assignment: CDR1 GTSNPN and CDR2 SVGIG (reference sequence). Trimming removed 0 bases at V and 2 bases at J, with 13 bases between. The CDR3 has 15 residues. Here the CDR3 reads CAWSVKATAQETQYF. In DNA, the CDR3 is TGTGCCTGGAGTGTAAAGGCGACAGCACAAGAGACCCAGTACTTC. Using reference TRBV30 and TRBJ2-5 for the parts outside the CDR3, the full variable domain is SQTIHQWPATLVQPVGSPLSLECTVEGTSNPNLYWYRQAAGRGLQLLFYSVGIGQISSEVPQNLSASRPQDRQFILSSKKLLLSDSGFYLCAWSVKATAQETQYFGPGTRLLVL.

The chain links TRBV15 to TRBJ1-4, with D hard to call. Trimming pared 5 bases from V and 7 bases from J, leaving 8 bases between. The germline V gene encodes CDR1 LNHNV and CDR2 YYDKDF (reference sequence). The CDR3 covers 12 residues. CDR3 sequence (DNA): TGTGCCACCAGCCATCAAGTTGAAAAACTGTTTTTT. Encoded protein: CATSHQVEKLFF.

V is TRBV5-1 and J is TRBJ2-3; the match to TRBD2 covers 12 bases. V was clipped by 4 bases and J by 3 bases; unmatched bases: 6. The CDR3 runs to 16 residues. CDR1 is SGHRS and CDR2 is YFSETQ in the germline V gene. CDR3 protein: CASSPLAGGSTDTQYF. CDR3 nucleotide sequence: TGCGCCAGCAGCCCCCTAGCGGGGGGGTCAACAGATACGCAGTATTTT. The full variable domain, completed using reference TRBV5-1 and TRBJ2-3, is KAGVTQTPRYLIKTRGQQVTLSCSPISGHRSVSWYQQTPGQGLQFLFEYFSETQRNKGNFPGRFSGRQFSNSRSEMNVSTLELGDSALYLCASSPLAGGSTDTQYFGPGTRLTVL.